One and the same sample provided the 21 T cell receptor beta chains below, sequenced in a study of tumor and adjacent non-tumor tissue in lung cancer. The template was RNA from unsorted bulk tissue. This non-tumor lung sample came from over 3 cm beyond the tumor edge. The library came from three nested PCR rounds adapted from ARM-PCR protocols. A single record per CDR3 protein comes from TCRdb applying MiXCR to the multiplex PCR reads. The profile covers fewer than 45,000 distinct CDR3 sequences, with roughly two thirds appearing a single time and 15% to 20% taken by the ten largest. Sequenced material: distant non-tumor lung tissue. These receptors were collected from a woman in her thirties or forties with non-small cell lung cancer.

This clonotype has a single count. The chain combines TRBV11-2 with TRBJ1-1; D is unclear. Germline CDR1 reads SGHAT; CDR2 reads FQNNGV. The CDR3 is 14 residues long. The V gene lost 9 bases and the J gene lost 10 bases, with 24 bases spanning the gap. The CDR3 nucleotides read TGTGCCAGTAGCCCAGGAGCAATGAGTACTCCAGCTTTCTTT. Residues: CASSPGAMSTPAFF. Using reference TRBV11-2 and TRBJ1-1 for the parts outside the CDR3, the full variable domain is EAGVAQSPRYKIIEKRQSVAFWCNPISGHATLYWYQQILGQGPKLLIQFQNNGVVDDSQLPKDRFSAERLKGVDSTLKIQPAKLEDSAVYLCASSPGAMSTPAFFGQGTRLTVV.

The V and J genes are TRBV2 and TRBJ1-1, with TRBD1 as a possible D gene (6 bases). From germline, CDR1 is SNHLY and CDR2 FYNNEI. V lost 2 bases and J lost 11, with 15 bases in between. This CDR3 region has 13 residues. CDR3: CASSELKGDRAFF. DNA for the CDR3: TGTGCCAGCAGTGAATTGAAGGGGGATAGGGCTTTCTTT. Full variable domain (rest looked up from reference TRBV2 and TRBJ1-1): EPEVTQTPSHQVTQMGQEVILRCVPISNHLYFYWYRQILGQKVEFLVSFYNNEISEKSEIFDDQFSVERPDGSNFTLKIRSTKLEDSAMYFCASSELKGDRAFFGQGTRLTVV.

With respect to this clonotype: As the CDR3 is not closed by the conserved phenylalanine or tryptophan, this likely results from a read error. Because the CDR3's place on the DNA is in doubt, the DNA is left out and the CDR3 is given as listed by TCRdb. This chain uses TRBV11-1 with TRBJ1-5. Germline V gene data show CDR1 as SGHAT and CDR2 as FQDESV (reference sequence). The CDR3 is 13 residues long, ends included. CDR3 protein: CAGSKNNGEPRHL.

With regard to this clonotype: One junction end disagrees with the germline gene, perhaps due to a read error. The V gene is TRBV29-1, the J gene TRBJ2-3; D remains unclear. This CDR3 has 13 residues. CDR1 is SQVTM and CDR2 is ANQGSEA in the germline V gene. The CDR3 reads CSVGGGCTVTQYF. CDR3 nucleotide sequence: TGCAGCGTTGGAGGCGGATGCACAGTTACGCAGTATTTT.

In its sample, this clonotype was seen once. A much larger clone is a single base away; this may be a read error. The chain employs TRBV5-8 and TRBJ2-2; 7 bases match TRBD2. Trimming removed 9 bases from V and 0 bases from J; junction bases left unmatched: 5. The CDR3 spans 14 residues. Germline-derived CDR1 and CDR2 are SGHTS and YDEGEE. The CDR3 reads CAKARGTNTGELFF. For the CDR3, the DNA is TGTGCCAAGGCGCGGGGGACGAACACCGGGGAGCTGTTTTTT.

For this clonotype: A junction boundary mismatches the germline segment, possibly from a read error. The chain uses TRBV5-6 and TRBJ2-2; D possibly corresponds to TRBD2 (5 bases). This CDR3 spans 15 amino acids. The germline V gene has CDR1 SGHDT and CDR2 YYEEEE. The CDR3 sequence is CASTPHTTRTGELFF. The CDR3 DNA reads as TGTGCCAGCACCCCTCACACCACCCGGACCGGGGAGTTGTTTTTT.

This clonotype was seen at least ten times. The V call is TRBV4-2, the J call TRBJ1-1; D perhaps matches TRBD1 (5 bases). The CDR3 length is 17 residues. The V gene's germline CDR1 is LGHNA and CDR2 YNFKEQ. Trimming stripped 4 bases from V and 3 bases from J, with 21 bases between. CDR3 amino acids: CASSRHGDGAGYTEAFF. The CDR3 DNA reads TGTGCCAGCAGCCGACACGGGGATGGGGCGGGGTACACTGAAGCTTTCTTT.

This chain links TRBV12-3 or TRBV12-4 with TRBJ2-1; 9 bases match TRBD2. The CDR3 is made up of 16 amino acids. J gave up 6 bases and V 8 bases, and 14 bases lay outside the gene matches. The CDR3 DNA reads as TGTGCCAGCGCTAAAGCGGGGACTAGCCACTGCAATGAGCAGTTCTTC. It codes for CASAKAGTSHCNEQFF.

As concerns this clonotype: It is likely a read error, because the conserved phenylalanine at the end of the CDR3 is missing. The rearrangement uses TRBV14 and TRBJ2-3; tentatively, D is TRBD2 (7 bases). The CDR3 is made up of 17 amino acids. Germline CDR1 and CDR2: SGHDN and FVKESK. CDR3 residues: CANSARGARPDTDTQYL. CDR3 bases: TGTGCCAACAGCGCCCGGGGGGCTCGGCCTGACACAGATACGCAGTATTTA.

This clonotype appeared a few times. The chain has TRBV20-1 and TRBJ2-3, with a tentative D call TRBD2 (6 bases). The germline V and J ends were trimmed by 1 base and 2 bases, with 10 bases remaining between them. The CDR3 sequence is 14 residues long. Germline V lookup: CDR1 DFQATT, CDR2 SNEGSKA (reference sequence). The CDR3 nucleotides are TGCAGTGCTAGAGTAGGGACTTTCACAGATACGCAGTATTTT. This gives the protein CSARVGTFTDTQYF.

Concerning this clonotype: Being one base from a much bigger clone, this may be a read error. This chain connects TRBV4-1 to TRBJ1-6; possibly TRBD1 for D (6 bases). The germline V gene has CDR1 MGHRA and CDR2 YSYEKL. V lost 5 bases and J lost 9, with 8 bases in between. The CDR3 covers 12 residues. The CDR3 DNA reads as TGCGCCAGCAGCTCCAGGGGTTCACCCCTCCACTTT. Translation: CASSSRGSPLHF.

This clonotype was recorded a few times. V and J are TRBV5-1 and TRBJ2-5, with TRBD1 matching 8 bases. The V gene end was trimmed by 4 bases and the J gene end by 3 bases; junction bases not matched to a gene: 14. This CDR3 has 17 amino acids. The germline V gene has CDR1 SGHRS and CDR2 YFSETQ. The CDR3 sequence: CASSPGGLTGAKETQYF. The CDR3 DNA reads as TGCGCCAGCAGCCCTGGGGGATTGACAGGGGCGAAAGAGACCCAGTACTTC.

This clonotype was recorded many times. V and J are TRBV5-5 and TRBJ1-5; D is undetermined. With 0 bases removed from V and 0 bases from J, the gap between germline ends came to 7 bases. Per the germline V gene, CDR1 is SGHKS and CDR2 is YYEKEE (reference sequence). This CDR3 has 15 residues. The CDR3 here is CASSLGQNSNQPQHF. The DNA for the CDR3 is TGTGCCAGCAGCTTGGGGCAGAATAGCAATCAGCCCCAGCATTTT. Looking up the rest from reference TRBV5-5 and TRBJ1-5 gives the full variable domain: DAGVTQSPTHLIKTRGQQVTLRCSPISGHKSVSWYQQVLGQGPQFIFQYYEKEERGRGNFPDRFSARQFPNYSSELNVNALLLGDSALYLCASSLGQNSNQPQHFGDGTRLSIL.

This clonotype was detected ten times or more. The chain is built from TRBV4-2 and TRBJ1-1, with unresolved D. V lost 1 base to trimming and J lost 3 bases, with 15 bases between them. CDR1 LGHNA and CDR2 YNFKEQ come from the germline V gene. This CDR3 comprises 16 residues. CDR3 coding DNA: TGTGCCAGCAGCCAAGTGGGAGGAGTAGGGTACACTGAAGCTTTCTTT. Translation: CASSQVGGVGYTEAFF.

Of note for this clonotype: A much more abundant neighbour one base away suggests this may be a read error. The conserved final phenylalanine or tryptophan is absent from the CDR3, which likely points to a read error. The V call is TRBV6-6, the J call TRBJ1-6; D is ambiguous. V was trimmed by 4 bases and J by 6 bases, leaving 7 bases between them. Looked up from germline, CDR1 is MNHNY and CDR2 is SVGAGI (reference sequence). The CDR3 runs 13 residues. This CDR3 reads CASSSRPNSPLHL. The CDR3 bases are TGTGCCAGCAGTTCTCGACCTAATTCACCCCTCCACTTA.

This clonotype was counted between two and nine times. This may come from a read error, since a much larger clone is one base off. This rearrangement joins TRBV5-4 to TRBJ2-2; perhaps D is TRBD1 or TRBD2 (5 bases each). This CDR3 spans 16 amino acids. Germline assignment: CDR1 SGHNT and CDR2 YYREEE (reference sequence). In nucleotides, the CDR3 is TGTGCCAGCAGCTCCCTCCCGCCAGGGAACACCGGGGAGCAGTTTTTT. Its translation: CASSSLPPGNTGEQFF.

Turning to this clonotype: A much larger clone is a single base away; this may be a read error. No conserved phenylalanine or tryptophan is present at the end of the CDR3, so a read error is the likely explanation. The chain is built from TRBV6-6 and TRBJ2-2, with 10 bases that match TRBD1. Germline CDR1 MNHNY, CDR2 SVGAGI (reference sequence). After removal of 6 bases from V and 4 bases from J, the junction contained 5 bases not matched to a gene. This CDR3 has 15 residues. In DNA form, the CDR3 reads TGTGCCAGCAGACCGGGACAGGGGCGCACCGGGGAGCTGTTTTCT. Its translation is CASRPGQGRTGELFS.

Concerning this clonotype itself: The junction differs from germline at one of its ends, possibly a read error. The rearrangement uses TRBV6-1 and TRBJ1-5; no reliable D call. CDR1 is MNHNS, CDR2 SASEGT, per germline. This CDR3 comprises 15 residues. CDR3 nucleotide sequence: TGTGCTAGCAATAGAGGGCAGGTAGGTGATCAGCCCCAGCATTTT. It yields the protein CASNRGQVGDQPQHF.

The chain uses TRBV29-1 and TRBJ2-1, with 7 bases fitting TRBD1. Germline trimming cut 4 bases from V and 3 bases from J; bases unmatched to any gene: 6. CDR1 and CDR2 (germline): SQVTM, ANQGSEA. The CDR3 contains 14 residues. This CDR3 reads CSVVRQGIYNEQFF. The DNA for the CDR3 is TGCAGCGTTGTCCGACAGGGAATCTACAATGAGCAGTTCTTC.

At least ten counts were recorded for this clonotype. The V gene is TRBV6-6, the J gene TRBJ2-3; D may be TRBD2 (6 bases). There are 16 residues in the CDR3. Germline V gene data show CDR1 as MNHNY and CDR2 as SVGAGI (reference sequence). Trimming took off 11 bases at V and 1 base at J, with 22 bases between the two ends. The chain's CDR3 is CAAYSRDGGGTDTQYF. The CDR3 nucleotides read TGTGCCGCCTACTCGCGGGATGGGGGTGGCACAGATACGCAGTATTTT.

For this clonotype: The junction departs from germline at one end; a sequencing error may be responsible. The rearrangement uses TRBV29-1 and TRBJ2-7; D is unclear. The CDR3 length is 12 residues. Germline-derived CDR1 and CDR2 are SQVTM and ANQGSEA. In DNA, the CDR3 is TGCAGCGTGTCCTGGGCCAACGGCGAGCGGTACTTC. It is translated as CSVSWANGERYF.